Listed below are T cell receptor beta chains from one sample, sequenced in a study of neurological immune-mediated disorders. TCRdb ran MiXCR on the 5' RACE reads and lists one entry per CDR3 protein. The table lists approximately 80,000 distinct CDR3 sequences, more than 5% of them singletons. Sample: PBMCs. All receptors come from a woman in her sixties with multiple sclerosis. The CDR3 runs from the conserved cysteine through the conserved F or W. The D gene is left open where the match is weak. Some rows have no size entry. The others give once, few or many, or a class for an expanded clone.

V gene: TRBV3-1; J gene: TRBJ2-7; clone size: -; D gene: TRBD1; CDR3 DNA: TGTGCCACCAGCCACCCCGGACAGGGGGGATTCTTC; CDR3 protein: CATSHPGQGGFF
V gene: TRBV20-1; J gene: TRBJ2-7; clone size: few; D gene: -; CDR3 DNA: TGCAGTGCTAGCCCCACTACTAGAAGGGGATCCTACGAGCAGTACTTC; CDR3 protein: CSASPTTRRGSYEQYF
V gene: TRBV7-6; J gene: TRBJ2-7; clone size: many; D gene: -; CDR3 DNA: TGTGCCAGCAGCTTGTTCCCGAGGGACGAGCAGTACTTC; CDR3 protein: CASSLFPRDEQYF
V gene: TRBV6-5; J gene: TRBJ1-5; clone size: many; D gene: -; CDR3 DNA: TGTGCCAGCAGCCGCGCAGGGAATCAGCCCCAGCATTTT; CDR3 protein: CASSRAGNQPQHF
V gene: TRBV5-1; J gene: TRBJ1-2; clone size: many; D gene: -; CDR3 DNA: TGCGCCAGTGTAGGGCCCGACTATGGCTACACCTTC; CDR3 protein: CASVGPDYGYTF
V gene: TRBV5-1; J gene: TRBJ1-5; clone size: many; D gene: -; CDR3 DNA: TGCGCCAGCAGCTTCGCAGGGGTGGGCAATCAGCCCCAGCATTTT; CDR3 protein: CASSFAGVGNQPQHF
V gene: TRBV6-4; J gene: TRBJ2-1; clone size: many; D gene: -; CDR3 DNA: TGTGCCAGCAGTGAGACGGGTGGGTCCTACAATGAGCAGTTCTTC; CDR3 protein: CASSETGGSYNEQFF
V gene: TRBV27; J gene: TRBJ2-3; clone size: many; D gene: TRBD2; CDR3 DNA: TGTGCCAGCAGGGCACGGGGACTAGCAACCGATACGCAGTATTTT; CDR3 protein: CASRARGLATDTQYF
V gene: TRBV5-1; J gene: TRBJ2-1; clone size: many; D gene: -; CDR3 DNA: TGCGCCAGCAGCCCCGGACGCAACAATGAGCAGTTCTTC; CDR3 protein: CASSPGRNNEQFF
V gene: TRBV27; J gene: TRBJ2-7; clone size: many; D gene: TRBD1; CDR3 DNA: TGTGCCAGCAGGGCGGCGGACAGGACCTACGAGCAGTACTTC; CDR3 protein: CASRAADRTYEQYF
V gene: TRBV14; J gene: TRBJ2-1; clone size: few; D gene: TRBD1; CDR3 DNA: TGTGCCAGCAGCCGAGGGACAGGGGGCGCGAAGATCTATGAGCAGTTCTTC; CDR3 protein: CASSRGTGGAKIYEQFF
V gene: TRBV5-1; J gene: TRBJ2-2; clone size: many; D gene: -; CDR3 DNA: TGCGCCAGCAGCTTCTTTGCGGGAAGTAGCACCGGGGAGCTGTTTTTT; CDR3 protein: CASSFFAGSSTGELFF
V gene: TRBV6-5; J gene: TRBJ2-7; clone size: few; D gene: TRBD2; CDR3 DNA: TGTGCCAGCAGTTGGACTAGCAGATCCTACGAGCAGTACTTC; CDR3 protein: CASSWTSRSYEQYF
V gene: TRBV18; J gene: TRBJ2-7; clone size: many; D gene: TRBD1; CDR3 DNA: TGTGCCAGCTCAGACAGGGGGCTTGAGCAGTACTTC; CDR3 protein: CASSDRGLEQYF
V gene: TRBV2; J gene: TRBJ2-4; clone size: many; D gene: TRBD1; CDR3 DNA: TGTGCCAGCAGTGAAGGTTGGGGACAGTTGGCCAAAAACATTCAGTACTTC; CDR3 protein: CASSEGWGQLAKNIQYF
V gene: TRBV7-9; J gene: TRBJ2-6; clone size: many; D gene: -; CDR3 DNA: TGTGCCAGCAGTGGAGGGGGGCCAGGGGCCAACGTCCTGACTTTC; CDR3 protein: CASSGGGPGANVLTF
V gene: TRBV12-3/TRBV12-4; J gene: TRBJ1-2; clone size: many; D gene: -; CDR3 DNA: TGTGCCAGCAGTTCCCAGGGTTATGGCTACACCTTC; CDR3 protein: CASSSQGYGYTF
V gene: TRBV6-1; J gene: TRBJ1-1; clone size: few; D gene: -; CDR3 DNA: TGTGCCAGCAGTGAAATCAGGGTCCTGAACACTGAAGCTTTCTTT; CDR3 protein: CASSEIRVLNTEAFF
V gene: TRBV5-8; J gene: TRBJ1-5; clone size: many; D gene: -; CDR3 DNA: TGTGCCAGCAGCCGGGGGTTCAGCAATCAGCCCCAGCATTTT; CDR3 protein: CASSRGFSNQPQHF
V gene: TRBV20-1; J gene: TRBJ2-7; clone size: -; D gene: TRBD2; CDR3 DNA: TGTAGTGCTACGATCGGGACTAGCGGGGCCCCGGAGCAGTACTTC; CDR3 protein: CSATIGTSGAPEQYF
V gene: TRBV10-2; J gene: TRBJ2-7; clone size: -; D gene: -; CDR3 DNA: TGCGCCAGCAGTGGGGACGGCCACTACGAGCAGTACTTC; CDR3 protein: CASSGDGHYEQYF
V gene: TRBV20-1; J gene: TRBJ2-2; clone size: many; D gene: -; CDR3 DNA: TGCAGTGCTAGAGACCCCACAGGGCCCGGGGAGCTGTTTTTT; CDR3 protein: CSARDPTGPGELFF
V gene: TRBV2; J gene: TRBJ2-1; clone size: many; D gene: -; CDR3 DNA: TGTGCCAGCAGTGAACTGAATGACAATGAGCAGTTCTTC; CDR3 protein: CASSELNDNEQFF
V gene: TRBV5-8; J gene: TRBJ1-1; clone size: many; D gene: -; CDR3 DNA: TGTGCCAGCAGACGGAAGGGGGGGACAAAGAACACTGAAGCTTTCTTT; CDR3 protein: CASRRKGGTKNTEAFF
V gene: TRBV7-9; J gene: TRBJ1-3; clone size: many; D gene: -; CDR3 DNA: TGTGCCAGCAGCCTAACCCAGGGTGCTGGAAACACCATATATTTT; CDR3 protein: CASSLTQGAGNTIYF
V gene: TRBV6-1; J gene: TRBJ1-1; clone size: many; D gene: -; CDR3 DNA: TGTGCCAGCAGTGAAGCGAGTGGGGGGAACACTGAAGCTTTCTTT; CDR3 protein: CASSEASGGNTEAFF
V gene: TRBV28; J gene: TRBJ2-7; clone size: many; D gene: -; CDR3 DNA: TGTGCCAGCAGTTTACCATTCGGAAACTACGAGCAGTACTTC; CDR3 protein: CASSLPFGNYEQYF
V gene: TRBV20-1; J gene: TRBJ1-5; clone size: many; D gene: -; CDR3 DNA: TGCAGTGCTAGAGACAGGGGATTTGGGGGCAATCAGCCCCAGCATTTT; CDR3 protein: CSARDRGFGGNQPQHF
V gene: TRBV28; J gene: TRBJ2-2; clone size: many; D gene: -; CDR3 DNA: TGTGCCAGCAGTTTATGGGAGGGGGAGCTGTTTTTT; CDR3 protein: CASSLWEGELFF
V gene: TRBV15; J gene: TRBJ2-5; clone size: many; D gene: TRBD2; CDR3 DNA: TGTGCCACCAGCGCCCGGGGAGCGGGGGCCCTAGAGACCCAGTACTTC; CDR3 protein: CATSARGAGALETQYF
V gene: TRBV6-5; J gene: TRBJ1-5; clone size: many; D gene: TRBD1; CDR3 DNA: TGTGCCAGCAGGCGGACAGGCGGCAATCAGCCCCAGCATTTT; CDR3 protein: CASRRTGGNQPQHF
V gene: TRBV6-2/TRBV6-3; J gene: TRBJ1-5; clone size: -; D gene: TRBD1; CDR3 DNA: TGTGCCAGCAGTTCGAGGACAGGGGGCGGCTACGATCAGCCCCAGCATTTT; CDR3 protein: CASSSRTGGGYDQPQHF
V gene: TRBV20-1; J gene: TRBJ2-7; clone size: many; D gene: -; CDR3 DNA: TGCAGTGCTAGGGACACCCTGATTTTCCACGAGCAGTACTTC; CDR3 protein: CSARDTLIFHEQYF
V gene: TRBV5-1; J gene: TRBJ1-1; clone size: many; D gene: TRBD1; CDR3 DNA: TGCGCCAGCAGCCCGGCGGCAGGGGGGACGTTGGCGGACACTGAAGCTTTCTTT; CDR3 protein: CASSPAAGGTLADTEAFF
V gene: TRBV5-1; J gene: TRBJ2-2; clone size: many; D gene: -; CDR3 DNA: TGCGCCAGCAGCTTGGTAATAGGCCATAACACCGGGGAGCTGTTTTTT; CDR3 protein: CASSLVIGHNTGELFF
V gene: TRBV5-1; J gene: TRBJ2-3; clone size: many; D gene: TRBD2; CDR3 DNA: TGCGCCAGCAGCTCGTTTACTAGCGGGGGTACAGATACGCAGTATTTT; CDR3 protein: CASSSFTSGGTDTQYF
V gene: TRBV11-2; J gene: TRBJ2-3; clone size: many; D gene: TRBD1; CDR3 DNA: TGTGCCAGCAGCCAGGGACAGGGACACACAGATACGCAGTATTTT; CDR3 protein: CASSQGQGHTDTQYF